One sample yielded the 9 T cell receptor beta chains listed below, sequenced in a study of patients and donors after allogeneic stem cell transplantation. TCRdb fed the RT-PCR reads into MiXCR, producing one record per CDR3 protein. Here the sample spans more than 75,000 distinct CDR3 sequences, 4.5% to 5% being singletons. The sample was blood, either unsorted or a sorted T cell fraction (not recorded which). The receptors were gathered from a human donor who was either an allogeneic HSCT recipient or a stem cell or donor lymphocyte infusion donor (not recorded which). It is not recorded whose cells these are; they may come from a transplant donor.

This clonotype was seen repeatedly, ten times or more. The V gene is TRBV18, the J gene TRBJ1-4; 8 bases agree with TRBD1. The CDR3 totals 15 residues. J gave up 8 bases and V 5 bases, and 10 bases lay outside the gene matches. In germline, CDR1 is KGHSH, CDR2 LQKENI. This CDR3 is CASSALQGGKEKLFF. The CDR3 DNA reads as TGTGCCAGCTCAGCCCTACAGGGGGGAAAAGAAAAACTGTTTTTT.

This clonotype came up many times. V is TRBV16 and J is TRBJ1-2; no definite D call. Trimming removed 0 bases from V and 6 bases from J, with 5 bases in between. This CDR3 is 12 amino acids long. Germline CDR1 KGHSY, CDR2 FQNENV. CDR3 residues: CASSQSGDGYTF. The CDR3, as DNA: TGTGCCAGCAGCCAATCGGGAGATGGCTACACCTTC. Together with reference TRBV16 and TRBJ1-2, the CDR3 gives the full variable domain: GEEVAQTPKHLVRGEGQKAKLYCAPIKGHSYVFWYQQVLKNEFKFLISFQNENVFDETGMPKERFSAKCLPNSPCSLEIQATKLEDSAVYFCASSQSGDGYTFGSGTRLTVV.

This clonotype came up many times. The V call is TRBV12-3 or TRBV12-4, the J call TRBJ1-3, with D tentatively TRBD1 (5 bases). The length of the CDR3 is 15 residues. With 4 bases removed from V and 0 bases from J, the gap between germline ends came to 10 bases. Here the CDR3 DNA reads TGTGCCAGCAGTTCACTCAGGGACTCTGGAAACACCATATATTTT. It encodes CASSSLRDSGNTIYF.

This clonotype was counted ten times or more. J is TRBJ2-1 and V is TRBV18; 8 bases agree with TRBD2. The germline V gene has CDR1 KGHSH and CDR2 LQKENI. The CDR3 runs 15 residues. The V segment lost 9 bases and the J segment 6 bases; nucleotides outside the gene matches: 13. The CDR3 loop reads CASQNTGGPGNEQFF. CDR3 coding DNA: TGTGCCAGTCAAAACACGGGAGGGCCTGGCAATGAGCAGTTCTTC.

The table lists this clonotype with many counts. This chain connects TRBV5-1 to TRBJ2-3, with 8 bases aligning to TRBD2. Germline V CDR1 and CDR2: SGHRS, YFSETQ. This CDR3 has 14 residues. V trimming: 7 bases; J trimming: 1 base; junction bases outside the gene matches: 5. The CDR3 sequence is CASQPGLGTDTQYF. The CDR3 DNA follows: TGCGCCAGCCAACCGGGACTAGGCACAGATACGCAGTATTTT. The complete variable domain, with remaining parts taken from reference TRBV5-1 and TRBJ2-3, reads KAGVTQTPRYLIKTRGQQVTLSCSPISGHRSVSWYQQTPGQGLQFLFEYFSETQRNKGNFPGRFSGRQFSNSRSEMNVSTLELGDSALYLCASQPGLGTDTQYFGPGTRLTVL.

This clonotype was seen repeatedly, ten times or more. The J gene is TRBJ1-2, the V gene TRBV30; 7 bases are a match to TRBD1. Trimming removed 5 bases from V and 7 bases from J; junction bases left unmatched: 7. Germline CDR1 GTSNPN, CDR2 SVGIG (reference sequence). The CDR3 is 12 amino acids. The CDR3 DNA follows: TGTGCCTGGGAAATAGACAGGGTTGGCTACACCTTC. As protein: CAWEIDRVGYTF.

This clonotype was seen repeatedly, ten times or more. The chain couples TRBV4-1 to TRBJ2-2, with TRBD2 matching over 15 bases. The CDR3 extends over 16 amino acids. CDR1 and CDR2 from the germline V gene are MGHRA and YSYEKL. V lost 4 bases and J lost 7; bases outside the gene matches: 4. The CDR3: CASSPGLAGGNGELFF. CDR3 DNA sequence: TGCGCCAGCAGCCCTGGACTAGCGGGGGGGAACGGGGAGCTGTTTTTT.

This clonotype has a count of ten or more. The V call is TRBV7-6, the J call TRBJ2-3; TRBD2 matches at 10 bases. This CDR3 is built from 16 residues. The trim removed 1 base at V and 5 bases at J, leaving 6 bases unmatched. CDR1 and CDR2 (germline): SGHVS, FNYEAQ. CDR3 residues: CASSLGPAGGQDTQYF. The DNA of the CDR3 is TGTGCCAGCAGCTTAGGGCCAGCGGGGGGGCAAGATACGCAGTATTTT.

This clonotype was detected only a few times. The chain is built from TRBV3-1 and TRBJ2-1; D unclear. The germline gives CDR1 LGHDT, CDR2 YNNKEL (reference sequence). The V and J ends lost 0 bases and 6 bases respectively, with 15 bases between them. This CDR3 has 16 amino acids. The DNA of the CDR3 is TGTGCCAGCAGCCAAGAAGAGGTCCGACGGTTCAATGAGCAGTTCTTC. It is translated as CASSQEEVRRFNEQFF.